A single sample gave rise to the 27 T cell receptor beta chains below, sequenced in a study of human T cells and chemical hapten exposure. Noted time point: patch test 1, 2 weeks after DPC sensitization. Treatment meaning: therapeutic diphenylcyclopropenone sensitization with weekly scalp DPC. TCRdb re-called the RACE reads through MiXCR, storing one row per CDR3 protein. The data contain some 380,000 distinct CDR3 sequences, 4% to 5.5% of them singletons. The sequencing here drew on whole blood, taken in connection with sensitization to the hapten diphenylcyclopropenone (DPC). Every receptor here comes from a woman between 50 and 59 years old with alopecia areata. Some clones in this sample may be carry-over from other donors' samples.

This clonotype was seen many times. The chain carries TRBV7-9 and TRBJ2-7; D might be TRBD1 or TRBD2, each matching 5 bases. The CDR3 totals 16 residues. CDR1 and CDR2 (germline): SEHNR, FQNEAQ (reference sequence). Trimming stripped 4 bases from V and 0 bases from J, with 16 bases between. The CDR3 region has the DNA TGTGCCAGCAGCTCGCTGGGGGACCCGAGCTCCTACGAGCAGTACTTC. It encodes CASSSLGDPSSYEQYF.

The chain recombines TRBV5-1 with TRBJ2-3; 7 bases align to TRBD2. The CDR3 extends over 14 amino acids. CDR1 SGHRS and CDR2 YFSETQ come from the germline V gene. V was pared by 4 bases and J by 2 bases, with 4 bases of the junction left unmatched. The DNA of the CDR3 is TGCGCCAGCAGCAGGACTAGATTCACAGATACGCAGTATTTT. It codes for CASSRTRFTDTQYF.

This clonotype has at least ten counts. CDR3 sequence reads: CSVEDPGTSMIDEQFF. In nucleotides, the CDR3 is TGCAGCGTTGAAGACCCCGGGACTAGCATGATCGATGAGCAGTTCTTC. The chain couples TRBV29-1 to TRBJ2-1, with TRBD2 identical over 9 bases. The CDR3 is 16 residues long. Germline-derived CDR1 and CDR2 are SQVTM and ANQGSEA. V gave up 0 bases and J gave up 8 bases; unmatched junction bases: 11.

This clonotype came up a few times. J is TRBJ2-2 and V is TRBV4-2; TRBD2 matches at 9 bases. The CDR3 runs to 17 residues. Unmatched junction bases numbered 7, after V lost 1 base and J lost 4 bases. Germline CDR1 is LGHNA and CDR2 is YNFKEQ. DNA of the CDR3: TGTGCCAGCAGCCAAGCCCTAGCGGGACTTAGCACCGGGGAGCTGTTTTTT. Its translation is CASSQALAGLSTGELFF.

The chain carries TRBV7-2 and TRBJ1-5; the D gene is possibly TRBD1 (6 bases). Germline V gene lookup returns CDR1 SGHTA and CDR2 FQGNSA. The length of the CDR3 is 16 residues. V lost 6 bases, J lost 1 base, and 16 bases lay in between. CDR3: CASSIGKGGSNQPQHF. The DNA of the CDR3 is TGTGCCAGCAGTATTGGAAAAGGGGGAAGCAATCAGCCCCAGCATTTT.

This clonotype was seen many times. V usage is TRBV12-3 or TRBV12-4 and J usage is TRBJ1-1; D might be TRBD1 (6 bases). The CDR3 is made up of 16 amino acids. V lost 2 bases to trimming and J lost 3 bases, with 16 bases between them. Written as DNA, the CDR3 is TGTGCCAGCAGTTTATGGCAGGCCTCAGGGGACACTGAAGCTTTCTTT. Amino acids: CASSLWQASGDTEAFF.

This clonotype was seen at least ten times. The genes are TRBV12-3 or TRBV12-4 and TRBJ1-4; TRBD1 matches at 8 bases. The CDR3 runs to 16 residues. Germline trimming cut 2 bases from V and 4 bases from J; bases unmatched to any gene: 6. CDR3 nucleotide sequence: TGTGCCAGCAGTTTATCCGGACAGGGCTTTAATGAAAAACTGTTTTTT. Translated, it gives CASSLSGQGFNEKLFF.

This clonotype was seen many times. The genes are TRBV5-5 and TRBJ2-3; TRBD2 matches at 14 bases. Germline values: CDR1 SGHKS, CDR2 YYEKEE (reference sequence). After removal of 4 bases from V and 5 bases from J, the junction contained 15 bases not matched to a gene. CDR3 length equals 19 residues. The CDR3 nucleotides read TGTGCCAGCAGCAGGACTAGCGGGGGGCAAAACCAACGAGGAGATACGCAGTATTTT. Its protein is CASSRTSGGQNQRGDTQYF. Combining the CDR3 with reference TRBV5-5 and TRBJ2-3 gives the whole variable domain DAGVTQSPTHLIKTRGQQVTLRCSPISGHKSVSWYQQVLGQGPQFIFQYYEKEERGRGNFPDRFSARQFPNYSSELNVNALLLGDSALYLCASSRTSGGQNQRGDTQYFGPGTRLTVL.

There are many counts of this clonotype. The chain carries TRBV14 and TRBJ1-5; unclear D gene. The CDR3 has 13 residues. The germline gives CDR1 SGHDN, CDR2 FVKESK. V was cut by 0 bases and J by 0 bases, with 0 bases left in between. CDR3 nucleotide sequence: TGTGCCAGCAGCCAAGATAGCAATCAGCCCCAGCATTTT. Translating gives CASSQDSNQPQHF.

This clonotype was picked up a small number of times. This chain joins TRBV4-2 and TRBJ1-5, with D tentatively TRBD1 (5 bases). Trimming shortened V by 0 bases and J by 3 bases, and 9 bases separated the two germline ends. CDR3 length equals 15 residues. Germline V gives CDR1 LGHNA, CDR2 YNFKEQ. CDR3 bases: TGTGCCAGCAGCCAAGACGAAGGGGACAATCAGCCCCAGCATTTT. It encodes CASSQDEGDNQPQHF.

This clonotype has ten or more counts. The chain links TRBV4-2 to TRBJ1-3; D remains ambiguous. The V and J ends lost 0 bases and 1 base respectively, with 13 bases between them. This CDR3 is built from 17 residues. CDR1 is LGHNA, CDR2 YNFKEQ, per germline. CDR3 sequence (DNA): TGTGCCAGCAGCCAAGATGGGATTCTGCGGTCTGGAAACACCATATATTTT. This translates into CASSQDGILRSGNTIYF.

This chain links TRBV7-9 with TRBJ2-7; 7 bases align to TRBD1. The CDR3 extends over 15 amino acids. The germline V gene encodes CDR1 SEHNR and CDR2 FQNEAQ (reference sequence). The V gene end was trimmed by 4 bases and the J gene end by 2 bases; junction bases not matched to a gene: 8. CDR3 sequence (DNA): TGTGCCAGCAGCTCCTCCGAGGGGGCGACCTACGAGCAGTACTTC. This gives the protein CASSSSEGATYEQYF.

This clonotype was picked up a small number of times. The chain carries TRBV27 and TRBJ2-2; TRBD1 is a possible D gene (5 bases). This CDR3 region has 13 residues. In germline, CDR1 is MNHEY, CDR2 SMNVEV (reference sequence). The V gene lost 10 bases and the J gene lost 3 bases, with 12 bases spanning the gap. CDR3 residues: CATSGAHTGELFF. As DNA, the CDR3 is TGTGCCACCTCTGGGGCCCACACCGGGGAGCTGTTTTTT.

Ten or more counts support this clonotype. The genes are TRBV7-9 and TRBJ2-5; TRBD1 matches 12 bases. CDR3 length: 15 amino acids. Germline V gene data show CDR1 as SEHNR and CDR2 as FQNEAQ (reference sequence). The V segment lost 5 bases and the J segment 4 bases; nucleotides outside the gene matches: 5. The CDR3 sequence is CASSTGQGAGETQYF. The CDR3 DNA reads TGTGCCAGCAGCACGGGACAGGGGGCAGGAGAGACCCAGTACTTC. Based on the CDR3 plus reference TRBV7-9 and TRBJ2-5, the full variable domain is DTGVSQNPRHKITKRGQNVTFRCDPISEHNRLYWYRQTLGQGPEFLTYFQNEAQLEKSRLLSDRFSAERPKGSFSTLEIQRTEQGDSAMYLCASSTGQGAGETQYFGPGTRLLVL.

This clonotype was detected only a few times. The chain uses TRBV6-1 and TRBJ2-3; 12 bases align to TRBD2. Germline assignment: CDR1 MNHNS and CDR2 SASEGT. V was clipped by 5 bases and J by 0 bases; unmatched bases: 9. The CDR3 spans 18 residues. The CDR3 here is CASSKTSGGVGSTDTQYF. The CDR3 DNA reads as TGTGCCAGCAGTAAGACTAGCGGGGGCGTTGGTAGCACAGATACGCAGTATTTT.

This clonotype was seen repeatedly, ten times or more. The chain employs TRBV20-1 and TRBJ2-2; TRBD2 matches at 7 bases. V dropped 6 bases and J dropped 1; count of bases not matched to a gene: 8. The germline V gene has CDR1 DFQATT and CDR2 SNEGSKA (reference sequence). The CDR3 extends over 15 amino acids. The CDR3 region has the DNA TGCAGTGCCCCTCTGGGCGGGGGGAACACCGGGGAGCTGTTTTTT. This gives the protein CSAPLGGGNTGELFF.

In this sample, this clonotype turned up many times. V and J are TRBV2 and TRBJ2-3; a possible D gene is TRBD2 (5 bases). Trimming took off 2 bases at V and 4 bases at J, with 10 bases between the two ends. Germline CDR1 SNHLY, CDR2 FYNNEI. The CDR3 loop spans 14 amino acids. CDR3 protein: CASSESRVSDTQYF. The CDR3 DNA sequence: TGTGCCAGCAGTGAATCGAGGGTGTCAGATACGCAGTATTTT.

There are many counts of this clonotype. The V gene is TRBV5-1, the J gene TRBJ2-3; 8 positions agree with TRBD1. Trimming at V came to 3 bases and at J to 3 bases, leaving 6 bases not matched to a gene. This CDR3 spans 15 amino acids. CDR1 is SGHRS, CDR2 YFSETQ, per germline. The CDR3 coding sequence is TGCGCCAGCAGCTACGGACAGGGCAATACAGATACGCAGTATTTT. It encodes CASSYGQGNTDTQYF.

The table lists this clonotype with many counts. This CDR3 is CAISESGSTLAKNIQYF. In nucleotides, the CDR3 is TGTGCCATCAGTGAGTCGGGCTCGACTCTAGCCAAAAACATTCAGTACTTC. V gene TRBV10-3 combines with J gene TRBJ2-4; D is unresolved. The CDR3 extends over 17 amino acids. V shed 0 bases and J shed 0 bases, with 12 bases lying between them. Germline CDR1 ENHRY, CDR2 SYGVKD.

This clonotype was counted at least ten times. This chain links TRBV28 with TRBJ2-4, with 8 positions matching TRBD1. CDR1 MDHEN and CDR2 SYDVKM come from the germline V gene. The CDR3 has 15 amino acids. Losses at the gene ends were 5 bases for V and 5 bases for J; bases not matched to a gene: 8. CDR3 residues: CASSGTGVSQNIQYF. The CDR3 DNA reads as TGTGCCAGCAGTGGGACAGGAGTTAGCCAAAACATTCAGTACTTC.

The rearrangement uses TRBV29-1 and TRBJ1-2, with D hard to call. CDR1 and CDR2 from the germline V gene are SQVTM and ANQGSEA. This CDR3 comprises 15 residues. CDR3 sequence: CVIPQGQSLNYGYTF. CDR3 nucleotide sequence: TGCGTTATACCGCAAGGGCAGAGCCTTAACTATGGCTACACCTTC. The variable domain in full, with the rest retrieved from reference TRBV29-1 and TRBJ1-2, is SAVISQKPSRDICQRGTSLTIQCQVDSQVTMMFWYRQQPGQSLTLIATANQGSEATYESGFVIDKFPISRPNLTFSTLTVSNMSPEDSSIYLCVIPQGQSLNYGYTFGSGTRLTVV.

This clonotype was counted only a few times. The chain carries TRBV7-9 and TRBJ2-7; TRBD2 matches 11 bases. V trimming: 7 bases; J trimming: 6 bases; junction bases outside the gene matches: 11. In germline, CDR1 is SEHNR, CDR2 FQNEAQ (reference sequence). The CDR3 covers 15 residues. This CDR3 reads CASNPTSGASGEQYF. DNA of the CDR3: TGTGCCAGCAACCCGACTAGCGGGGCGTCTGGCGAGCAGTACTTC.

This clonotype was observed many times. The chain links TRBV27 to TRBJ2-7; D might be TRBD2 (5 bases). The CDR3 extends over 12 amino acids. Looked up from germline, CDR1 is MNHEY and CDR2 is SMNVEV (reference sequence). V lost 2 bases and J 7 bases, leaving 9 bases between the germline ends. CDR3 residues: CASSLPRGEQYF. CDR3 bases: TGTGCCAGCAGTTTACCTAGAGGGGAGCAGTACTTC.

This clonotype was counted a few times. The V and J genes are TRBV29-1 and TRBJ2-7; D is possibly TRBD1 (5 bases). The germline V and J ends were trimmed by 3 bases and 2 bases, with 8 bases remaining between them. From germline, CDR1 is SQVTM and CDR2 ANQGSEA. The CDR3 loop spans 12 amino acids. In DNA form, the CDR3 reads TGCAGCGTTGATCAGGGAACCTACGAGCAGTACTTC. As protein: CSVDQGTYEQYF.

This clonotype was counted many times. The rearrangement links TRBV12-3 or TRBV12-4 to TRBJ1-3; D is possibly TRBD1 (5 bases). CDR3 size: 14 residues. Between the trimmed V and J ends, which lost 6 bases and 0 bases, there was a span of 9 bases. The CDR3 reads CASSLRGSGNTIYF. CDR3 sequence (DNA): TGTGCCAGCAGCCTAAGGGGCTCTGGAAACACCATATATTTT.

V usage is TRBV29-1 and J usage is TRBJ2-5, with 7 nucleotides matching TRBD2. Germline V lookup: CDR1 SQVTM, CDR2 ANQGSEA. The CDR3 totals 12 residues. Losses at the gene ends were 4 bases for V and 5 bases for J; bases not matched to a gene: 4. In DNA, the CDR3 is TGCAGCGTTGGCGGGGGTCTGGAGACCCAGTACTTC. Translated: CSVGGGLETQYF.

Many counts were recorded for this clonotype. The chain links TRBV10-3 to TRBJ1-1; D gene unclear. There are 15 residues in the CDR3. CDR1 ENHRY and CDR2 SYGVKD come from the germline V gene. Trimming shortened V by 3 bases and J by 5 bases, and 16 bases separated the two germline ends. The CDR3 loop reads CAISERSDLGTEAFF. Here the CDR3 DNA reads TGTGCCATCAGTGAAAGGTCAGACCTCGGTACTGAAGCTTTCTTT.